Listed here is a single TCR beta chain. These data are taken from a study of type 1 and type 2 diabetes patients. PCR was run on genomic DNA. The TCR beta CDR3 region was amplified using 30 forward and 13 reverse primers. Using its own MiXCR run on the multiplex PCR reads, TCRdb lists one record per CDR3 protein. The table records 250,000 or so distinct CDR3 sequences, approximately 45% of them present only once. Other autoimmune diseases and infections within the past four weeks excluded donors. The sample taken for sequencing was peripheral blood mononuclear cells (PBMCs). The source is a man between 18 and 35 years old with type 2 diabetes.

CDR3 DNA: TGTGCCAGTAGTCGGCAGGGGGGCATTGGCACTGAAGCTTTCTTT. Protein product: CASSRQGGIGTEAFF. The V and J genes are TRBV19 and TRBJ1-1, with TRBD1 matching 7 bases. Unmatched junction bases numbered 10, after V lost 5 bases and J lost 4 bases. This CDR3 region has 15 residues. CDR1 and CDR2 from the germline V gene are LNHDA and SQIVND (reference sequence).